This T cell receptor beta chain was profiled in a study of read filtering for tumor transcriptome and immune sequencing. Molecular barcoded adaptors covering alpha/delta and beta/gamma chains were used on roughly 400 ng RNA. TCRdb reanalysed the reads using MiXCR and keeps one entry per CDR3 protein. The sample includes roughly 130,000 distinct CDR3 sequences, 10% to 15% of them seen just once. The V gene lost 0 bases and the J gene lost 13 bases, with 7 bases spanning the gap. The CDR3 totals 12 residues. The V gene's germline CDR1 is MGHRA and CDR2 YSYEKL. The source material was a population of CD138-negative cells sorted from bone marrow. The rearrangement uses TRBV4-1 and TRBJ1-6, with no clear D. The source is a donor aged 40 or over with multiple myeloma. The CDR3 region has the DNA TGCGCCAGCAGCCAAGACTATGGGCCCCTCCACTTT. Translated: CASSQDYGPLHF.